A selection of T cell receptor beta chains follows, all from one sample in a study of early T cells in non-severe SARS-CoV-2 infection. TCRdb independently ran MiXCR on the 5' RACE reads; one entry per CDR3 protein. The data contain 48,000 or so distinct CDR3 sequences, over 5% of them singletons. Here the sequenced sample was whole blood, taken at baseline. Receptors were obtained from an adult who was a healthcare worker with PCR-confirmed SARS-CoV-2 infection or an uninfected control (not recorded which). CDR3s include the opening cysteine and the closing phenylalanine or tryptophan. The D gene is left open where the match is weak. Size values are once, few and many counts, or a class for expanded clones, and some rows have none.

clone size: many
V gene: TRBV28
J gene: TRBJ2-4
D gene: NA
CDR3 protein: CASSLAGPVAKNIQYF
CDR3 DNA: TGTGCCAGCAGTTTAGCGGGGCCGGTCGCCAAAAACATTCAGTACTTC

clone size: medium-sized
V gene: TRBV27
J gene: TRBJ1-2
D gene: NA
CDR3 protein: CASSLEGNYGYTF
CDR3 DNA: TGTGCCAGCAGTTTAGAGGGCAACTATGGCTACACCTTC

clone size: many
V gene: TRBV10-3
J gene: TRBJ2-1
D gene: NA
CDR3 protein: CAISEYQGSYNEQFF
CDR3 DNA: TGTGCCATCAGTGAGTACCAGGGGTCCTACAATGAGCAGTTCTTC

clone size: many
V gene: TRBV28
J gene: TRBJ1-3
D gene: NA
CDR3 protein: CASSFQTNTIYF
CDR3 DNA: TGTGCCAGCAGTTTCCAGACAAACACCATATATTTT

clone size: few
V gene: TRBV10-3
J gene: TRBJ1-1
D gene: NA
CDR3 protein: CAISGTVNTEAFF
CDR3 DNA: TGTGCCATCAGCGGGACGGTGAACACTGAAGCTTTCTTT

clone size: NA
V gene: TRBV14
J gene: TRBJ1-6
D gene: TRBD1
CDR3 protein: CASSQAGTAAPLHF
CDR3 DNA: TGTGCCAGCAGCCAAGCAGGGACAGCTGCACCCCTCCACTTT

clone size: NA
V gene: TRBV20-1
J gene: TRBJ1-5
D gene: TRBD1
CDR3 protein: CSARVPSRGLNQPQHF
CDR3 DNA: TGCAGTGCTAGAGTCCCCTCCAGGGGGCTCAATCAGCCCCAGCATTTT

clone size: few
V gene: TRBV7-6
J gene: TRBJ2-2
D gene: TRBD2
CDR3 protein: CASSPSLGGSGELFF
CDR3 DNA: TGTGCCAGCAGCCCCTCCCTGGGCGGGAGCGGGGAGCTGTTTTTT

clone size: many
V gene: TRBV11-2
J gene: TRBJ2-3
D gene: TRBD2
CDR3 protein: CASSYVSGRDTQYF
CDR3 DNA: TGTGCCAGCAGCTACGTCAGCGGGAGAGATACGCAGTATTTT

clone size: NA
V gene: TRBV9
J gene: TRBJ1-2
D gene: NA
CDR3 protein: CASSPQGGTQRYGYTF
CDR3 DNA: TGTGCCAGCAGCCCACAAGGCGGGACACAACGCTATGGCTACACCTTC

clone size: NA
V gene: TRBV28
J gene: TRBJ2-7
D gene: NA
CDR3 protein: CASSPIDSNEGEQYF
CDR3 DNA: TGTGCCAGCAGCCCCATAGACAGTAACGAAGGGGAGCAGTACTTC

clone size: few
V gene: TRBV15
J gene: TRBJ2-1
D gene: TRBD1
CDR3 protein: CATRTGSSYNEQFF
CDR3 DNA: TGTGCCACCAGGACAGGGAGCTCCTACAATGAGCAGTTCTTC

clone size: many
V gene: TRBV20-1
J gene: TRBJ2-6
D gene: NA
CDR3 protein: CSARFSGANVLTF
CDR3 DNA: TGCAGTGCTAGATTCTCTGGGGCCAACGTCCTGACTTTC

clone size: many
V gene: TRBV20-1
J gene: TRBJ2-7
D gene: TRBD2
CDR3 protein: CSASRYSGSSYEQYF
CDR3 DNA: TGCAGTGCTAGTCGTTACAGCGGGAGCTCCTACGAGCAGTACTTC

clone size: many
V gene: TRBV6-5
J gene: TRBJ1-6
D gene: TRBD1
CDR3 protein: CASSGRPRTGISPLHF
CDR3 DNA: TGTGCCAGCAGTGGACGGCCGAGGACAGGGATATCACCCCTCCACTTT

clone size: NA
V gene: TRBV20-1
J gene: TRBJ2-2
D gene: TRBD2
CDR3 protein: CSARALAGTGELFF
CDR3 DNA: TGCAGTGCTAGAGCACTAGCGGGGACCGGGGAGCTGTTTTTT

clone size: many
V gene: TRBV5-1
J gene: TRBJ2-3
D gene: TRBD2
CDR3 protein: CASSLGLAGEGEYF
CDR3 DNA: TGCGCCAGCAGCCTGGGACTAGCGGGAGAAGGGGAGTATTTT

clone size: few
V gene: TRBV20-1
J gene: TRBJ2-3
D gene: NA
CDR3 protein: CSASDHTQYF
CDR3 DNA: TGCAGTGCTAGTGATCATACGCAGTATTTT

clone size: few
V gene: TRBV6-2/TRBV6-3
J gene: TRBJ2-2
D gene: NA
CDR3 protein: CASSYARRVNTGELFF
CDR3 DNA: TGTGCCAGCAGTTACGCCCGCAGGGTAAACACCGGGGAGCTGTTTTTT

clone size: NA
V gene: TRBV5-1
J gene: TRBJ2-2
D gene: NA
CDR3 protein: CASSLEGSGELFF
CDR3 DNA: TGCGCCAGCAGCTTGGAGGGGAGCGGGGAGCTGTTTTTT

clone size: few
V gene: TRBV5-1
J gene: TRBJ1-3
D gene: TRBD1
CDR3 protein: CASSPGQGYGIYF
CDR3 DNA: TGCGCCAGCAGCCCGGGACAGGGTTATGGCATATATTTT

clone size: few
V gene: TRBV15
J gene: TRBJ2-5
D gene: NA
CDR3 protein: CATSRPQPGEETQYF
CDR3 DNA: TGTGCCACCAGCAGACCTCAGCCAGGGGAGGAGACCCAGTACTTC

clone size: few
V gene: TRBV7-3
J gene: TRBJ2-7
D gene: NA
CDR3 protein: CASSSERSSYEQYF
CDR3 DNA: TGTGCCAGCAGCTCCGAGAGAAGCTCCTACGAGCAGTACTTC

clone size: NA
V gene: TRBV5-4
J gene: TRBJ2-3
D gene: NA
CDR3 protein: CASSLAYADTQYF
CDR3 DNA: TGTGCCAGCAGCTTGGCCTATGCAGATACGCAGTATTTT

clone size: NA
V gene: TRBV30
J gene: TRBJ1-1
D gene: TRBD1
CDR3 protein: CAWGDRANTEAFF
CDR3 DNA: TGTGCCTGGGGGGACAGGGCGAACACTGAAGCTTTCTTT

clone size: NA
V gene: TRBV19
J gene: TRBJ2-2
D gene: TRBD1
CDR3 protein: CASTLGQGTGELFF
CDR3 DNA: TGTGCCAGTACCTTAGGACAGGGCACCGGGGAGCTGTTTTTT

clone size: few
V gene: TRBV20-1
J gene: TRBJ2-7
D gene: NA
CDR3 protein: CSARVPGIGEQYF
CDR3 DNA: TGCAGTGCTAGAGTCCCGGGGATCGGCGAGCAGTACTTC